This TCR beta chain was recovered during a study of human T cells and chemical hapten exposure. Study-wide findings and caveats: Counts of expanded TCRs (at PT1) showed a positive correlation with patch test score. Donors, who had alopecia, may show an immune response that differs from healthy people's.

With respect to this clonotype: Its matching antigen is unknown.

Looked up from germline, CDR1 is SGHRS and CDR2 is YFSETQ. V was clipped by 0 bases and J by 3 bases, with 10 bases between them. CDR3 length equals 14 residues. Regarding time point: patch test 1, 2 weeks after DPC sensitization. Specified treatment: therapeutic diphenylcyclopropenone sensitization with weekly scalp DPC. The study enrolled 18 to 70-year-old alopecia patients suitable for DPC. Someone pulled total RNA out of unfractionated whole blood. TCRdb recomputed calls from the RACE reads with MiXCR, one row per CDR3 protein. The sample lists some 77,000 distinct CDR3 sequences; around a tenth were seen once.

The sequencing used whole blood, collected in connection with sensitization to the hapten diphenylcyclopropenone (DPC). The clonotype comes from a woman between 50 and 59 years old with alopecia areata. Some clones in this sample may be carry-over from other donors' samples. V and J are TRBV5-1 and TRBJ2-7; D uncertain. The CDR3 region is CASSLAGPLYEQYF. The DNA of the CDR3 is TGCGCCAGCAGCTTGGCTGGACCGCTCTACGAGCAGTACTTC.